This is a list of T cell receptor beta chains from one sample in a study of blood T cell repertoires in COVID-19. TCRdb's table, derived via immunoSEQ multiplex PCR, lists solely in-frame clones and lacks some. The sample comprises fewer than 400,000 clones, roughly 91% of which are singletons, and 1.5% to 2% rests with the top ten. Sample: PBMCs or T cells enriched from blood (not recorded which). The receptor source for this set is a woman between 25 and 40 years old who had recovered from COVID-19. CDR3s include the opening cysteine and the closing phenylalanine or tryptophan. The D gene is left open where the match is weak. Part of the rows lack a size; the others show once, few, many or a class for expanded clones.

15,TRBJ2-5,NA,TRBV2,NA,TGTGCCAGCGGACAATTTCAGGGGACCCAAGAGACCCAGTACTTC,CASGQFQGTQETQYF
13,TRBJ2-3,NA,TRBV27,NA,TGTGCCAGCAGTGAGGAAGGAGGTGATACGCAGTATTTT,CASSEEGGDTQYF
15,TRBJ1-4,NA,TRBV5-1,TRBD1,TGCGCCAGCAGCTTGGCCACAGGGGTACGCGAAAAACTGTTTTTT,CASSLATGVREKLFF
12,TRBJ2-7,NA,TRBV3-1/TRBV3-2,TRBD1,TGTGCCAGCAGGCGGACAGGGGGCGAGCAGTACTTC,CASRRTGGEQYF
11,TRBJ2-7,NA,TRBV20-1,NA,TGCAGTGCTAGGGGGGCTCGCGAGCAGTACTTC,CSARGAREQYF
16,TRBJ2-7,NA,TRBV12-5,TRBD2,TGTGCTAGTGGTTTGGTAGGGAGGGTTACCTCCTACGAGCAGTACTTC,CASGLVGRVTSYEQYF
16,TRBJ1-6,NA,TRBV5-1,TRBD1,TGCGCCAGCAGGACCCGACAGGGCACTTCTAATTCACCCCTCCACTTT,CASRTRQGTSNSPLHF
14,TRBJ1-6,NA,TRBV6-6,NA,TGTGCCAGCAGTTACCTTTCGGATAATTCACCCCTCCACTTT,CASSYLSDNSPLHF
17,TRBJ2-3,NA,TRBV5-1,TRBD1,TGCGCCAGCAACTTTTACCGCCGGGACAGGGTTAACGATACGCAGTATTTT,CASNFYRRDRVNDTQYF
15,TRBJ2-1,once,TRBV5-1,NA,TGCGCCAGCAGTCAACTACTAGAATCCTACAATGAGCAGTTCTTC,CASSQLLESYNEQFF
14,TRBJ2-5,many,TRBV7-3,TRBD2,TGTGCCAGCAGCCCCAGGCGGGAGTCGGAGACCCAGTACTTC,CASSPRRESETQYF
15,TRBJ1-5,NA,TRBV28,TRBD1,TGTGCCAGCAGAACAGGGGCTCCAAGCAATCAGCCCCAGCATTTT,CASRTGAPSNQPQHF
17,TRBJ2-5,NA,TRBV4-2,TRBD1,TGTGCCAGCAGCCAAGGCCTGGGGGGACAGGGGGAGGAGACCCAGTACTTC,CASSQGLGGQGEETQYF
14,TRBJ2-3,NA,TRBV18,TRBD1,TGTGCCAGCTCCGGACAGGGGGATACAGATACGCAGTATTTT,CASSGQGDTDTQYF
18,TRBJ1-5,NA,TRBV25-1,NA,TGTGCCAGCAGTGAATCCGTCAGGCGAGTGCCCTATTATCAGCCCCAGCATTTT,CASSESVRRVPYYQPQHF
15,TRBJ1-5,NA,TRBV19,NA,TGTGCCAGTAGTATAGATCCCGGGTCAGGGCAGCCCCAGCATTTT,CASSIDPGSGQPQHF
14,TRBJ2-5,NA,TRBV27,NA,TGTGCCAGCAGTTTACTGTCTGGGCTTGAGACCCAGTACTTC,CASSLLSGLETQYF
13,TRBJ1-2,NA,TRBV28,NA,TGTGCCAGCACGCCAGGCAAGATCTATGGCTACACCTTC,CASTPGKIYGYTF
14,TRBJ2-7,NA,TRBV20-1,NA,TGCAGTGCTAGTACGGGAGTTATCTCCGACGAGCAGTACTTC,CSASTGVISDEQYF
16,TRBJ1-5,NA,TRBV2,NA,TGTGCCAGCAGAGAAACCCCAGCAGGGAGCAATCAGCCCCAGCATTTT,CASRETPAGSNQPQHF
13,TRBJ2-7,NA,TRBV19,NA,TGTGCCAGTAGTATAGCGACTGCTCTGGAGCAGTACTTC,CASSIATALEQYF
16,TRBJ1-1,NA,TRBV25-1,TRBD1,TGTGCCAGCAGTTTCATCGGACAGGGGGCTAGGAGTGAAGCTTTCTTT,CASSFIGQGARSEAFF
12,TRBJ2-2,NA,TRBV27,TRBD2,TGTGCCAGCAGTTTTCGCGGGGGAGAGCTGTTTTTT,CASSFRGGELFF
15,TRBJ1-1,NA,TRBV6-1,TRBD1,TGTGCCAGCAGTGAAACCCCAGGGGGCCACTATGAAGCTTTCTTT,CASSETPGGHYEAFF
16,TRBJ1-1,NA,TRBV12-5,NA,TGTGCTAGTGCCTCGGTTGTGGTTTCCATGAACACTGAAGCTTTCTTT,CASASVVVSMNTEAFF
12,TRBJ2-2,NA,TRBV30,TRBD1,TGTGCCTGGGGGACAGGTCCCGGGGAGCTGTTTTTT,CAWGTGPGELFF
13,TRBJ2-7,NA,TRBV19,NA,TGTGCCAGTAGTACCCAGGGTCCCTACGAGCAGTACTTC,CASSTQGPYEQYF
17,TRBJ2-1,NA,TRBV10-3,TRBD2,TGTGCCATCACCCGAGGGGCTAGCGGGAGCTCCTACAATGAGCAGTTCTTC,CAITRGASGSSYNEQFF
13,TRBJ2-7,NA,TRBV30,TRBD1,TGTGCCTGCCGCCATGACAGGGCGCACGAGCAGTACTTC,CACRHDRAHEQYF
15,TRBJ2-7,NA,TRBV5-1,NA,TGCGCCAGCACTCAGTCGACACAGGGGGGGGACGAGCAGTACTTC,CASTQSTQGGDEQYF
14,TRBJ1-2,NA,TRBV13,NA,TGTGCCAGCAGCTTAGTAGCCAGACGAGATGGCTACACCTTC,CASSLVARRDGYTF
13,TRBJ1-2,NA,TRBV7-9,NA,TGTGCCAGCAGCCCAGGGTCTAACTATGGCTACACCTTC,CASSPGSNYGYTF
12,TRBJ1-2,NA,TRBV10-3,TRBD1,TGTGCCATCAGTTGGACAGGGGATGGCTACACCTTC,CAISWTGDGYTF